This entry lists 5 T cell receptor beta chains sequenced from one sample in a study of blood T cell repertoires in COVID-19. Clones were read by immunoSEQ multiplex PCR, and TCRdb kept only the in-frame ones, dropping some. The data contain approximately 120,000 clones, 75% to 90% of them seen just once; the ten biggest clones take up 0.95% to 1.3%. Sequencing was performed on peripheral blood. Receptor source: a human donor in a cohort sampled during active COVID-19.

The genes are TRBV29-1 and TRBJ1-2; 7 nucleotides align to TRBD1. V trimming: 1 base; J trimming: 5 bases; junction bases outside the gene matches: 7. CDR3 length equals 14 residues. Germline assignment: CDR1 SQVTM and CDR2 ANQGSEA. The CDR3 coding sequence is TGCAGCGTTGAAGGGGCAGGGGGAGGATATGGCTACACCTTC. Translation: CSVEGAGGGYGYTF.

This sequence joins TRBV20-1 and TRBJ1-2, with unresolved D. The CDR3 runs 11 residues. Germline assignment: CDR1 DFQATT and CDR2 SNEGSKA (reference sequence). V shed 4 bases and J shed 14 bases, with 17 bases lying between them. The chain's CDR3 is CSAIPTHQDTF. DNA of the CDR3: TGCAGTGCTATTCCCACCCACCAGGATACCTTC.

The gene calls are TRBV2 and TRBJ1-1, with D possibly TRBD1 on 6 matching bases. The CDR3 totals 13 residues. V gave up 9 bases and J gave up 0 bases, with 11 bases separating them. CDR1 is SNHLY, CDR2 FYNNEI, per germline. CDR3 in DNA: TGTGCCAGTTCACAGGGTGTGAACACTGAAGCTTTCTTT. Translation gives CASSQGVNTEAFF.

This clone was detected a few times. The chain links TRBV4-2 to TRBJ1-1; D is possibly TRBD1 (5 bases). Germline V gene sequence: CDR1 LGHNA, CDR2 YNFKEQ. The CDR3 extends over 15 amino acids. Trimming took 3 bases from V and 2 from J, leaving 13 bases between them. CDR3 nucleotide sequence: TGTGCCAGCAGCCAGCAAACAGGCCTAAACACTGAAGCTTTCTTT. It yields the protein CASSQQTGLNTEAFF.

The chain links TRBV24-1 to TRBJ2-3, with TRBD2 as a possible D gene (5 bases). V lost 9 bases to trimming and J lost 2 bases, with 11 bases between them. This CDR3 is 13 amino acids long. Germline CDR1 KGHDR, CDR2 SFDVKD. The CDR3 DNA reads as TGTGCCACCGGACTTCCCGTCACAGATACGCAGTATTTT. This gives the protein CATGLPVTDTQYF.